This T cell receptor beta chain derives from a study of cytomegalovirus exposure and HLA in healthy donors. Study results and caveats: Sequences of the TCR beta chain were said to predict the HLA-A and HLA-B alleles of most subjects accurately.

Though nominally healthy at sampling, donors likely had unrecorded immune exposures. This clone was counted a single time. The antigen is undetermined. The study ran its PCR with 60 Vbeta and 13 Jbeta primers. Clones were read by immunoSEQ multiplex PCR, and TCRdb kept only the in-frame ones, dropping some. The sample records some 90,000 clones, approximately 68% being singletons. V lost 0 bases and J 2 bases, leaving 7 bases between the germline ends. This CDR3 is 14 amino acids long. Germline V CDR1 and CDR2: SGHDT, YYEEEE. The rearrangement uses TRBV5-6 and TRBJ2-3; D gene unclear. The clonotype comes from a boy between 10 and 17 years old in good health and CMV-seropositive. Source material: PBMCs. The CDR3 DNA sequence: TGTGCCAGCAGCTTGGCCAGGCTCACAGATACGCAGTATTTT. Translation gives CASSLARLTDTQYF. The complete variable domain, with remaining parts taken from reference TRBV5-6 and TRBJ2-3, reads DAGVTQSPTHLIKTRGQQVTLRCSPKSGHDTVSWYQQALGQGPQFIFQYYEEEERQRGNFPDRFSGHQFPNYSSELNVNALLLGDSALYLCASSLARLTDTQYFGPGTRLTVL.